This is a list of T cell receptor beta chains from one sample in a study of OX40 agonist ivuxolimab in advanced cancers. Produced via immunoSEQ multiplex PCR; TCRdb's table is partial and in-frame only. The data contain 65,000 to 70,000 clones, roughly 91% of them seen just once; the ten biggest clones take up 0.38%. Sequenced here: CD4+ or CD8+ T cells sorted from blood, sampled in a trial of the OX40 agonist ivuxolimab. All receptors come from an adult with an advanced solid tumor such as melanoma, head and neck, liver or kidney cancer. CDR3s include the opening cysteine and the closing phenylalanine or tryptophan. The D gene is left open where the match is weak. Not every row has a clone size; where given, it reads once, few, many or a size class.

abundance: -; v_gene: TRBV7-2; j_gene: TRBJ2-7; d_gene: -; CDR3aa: CASSWKGREYEQYF; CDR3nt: TGTGCCAGCAGCTGGAAGGGCAGGGAATACGAGCAGTACTTC
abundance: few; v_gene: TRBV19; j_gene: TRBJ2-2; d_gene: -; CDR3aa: CASSGRRASNTGELFF; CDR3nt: TGTGCCAGTTCGGGACGGAGAGCCTCGAACACCGGGGAGCTGTTTTTT
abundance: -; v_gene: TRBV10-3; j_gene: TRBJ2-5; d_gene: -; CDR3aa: CAISESIQGETQYF; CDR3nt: TGTGCCATCAGTGAGTCGATCCAGGGGGAGACCCAGTACTTC
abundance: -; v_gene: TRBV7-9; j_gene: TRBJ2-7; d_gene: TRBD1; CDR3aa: CASSRGRQGNGAEQYF; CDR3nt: TGTGCCAGCAGCCGGGGACGACAGGGGAACGGCGCCGAGCAGTACTTC
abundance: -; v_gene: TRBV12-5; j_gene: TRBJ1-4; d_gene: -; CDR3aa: CASGIPRDKRLFF; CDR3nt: TGTGCTAGTGGCATCCCGCGCGACAAGCGACTGTTTTTT
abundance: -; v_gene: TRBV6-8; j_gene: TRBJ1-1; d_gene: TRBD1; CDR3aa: CASSSLTGGGLDTEAFF; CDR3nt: TGTGCCAGCAGTTCACTCACAGGGGGCGGTCTTGACACTGAAGCTTTCTTT
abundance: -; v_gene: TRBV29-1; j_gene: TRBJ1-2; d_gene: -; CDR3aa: CSVVGADGYTF; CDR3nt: TGCAGCGTTGTGGGGGCTGATGGCTACACCTTC
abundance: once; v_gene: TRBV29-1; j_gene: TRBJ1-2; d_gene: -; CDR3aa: CSAGGPGYTF; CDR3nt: TGCAGCGCCGGGGGGCCTGGCTACACCTTC
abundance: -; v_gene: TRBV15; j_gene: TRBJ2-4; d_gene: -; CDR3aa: CATSRERLLAKNIQYF; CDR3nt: TGTGCCACCAGCAGAGAGCGGCTGCTAGCCAAAAACATTCAGTACTTC
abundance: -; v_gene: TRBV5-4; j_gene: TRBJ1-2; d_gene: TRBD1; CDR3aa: CASSPGQGVYGYTF; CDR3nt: TGTGCCAGCAGCCCGGGACAGGGAGTCTATGGCTACACCTTC
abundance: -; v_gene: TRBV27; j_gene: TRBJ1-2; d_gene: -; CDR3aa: CASSLMGGGGYGYTF; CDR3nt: TGTGCCAGCAGTTTAATGGGGGGTGGGGGGTATGGCTACACCTTC
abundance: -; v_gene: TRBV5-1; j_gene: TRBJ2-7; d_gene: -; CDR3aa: CASSLDLEYEQYF; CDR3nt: TGCGCCAGCAGCTTGGACCTCGAGTACGAGCAGTACTTC
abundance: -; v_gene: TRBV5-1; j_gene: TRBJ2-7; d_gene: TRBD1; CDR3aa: CASSPSDRGPYEQYF; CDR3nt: TGCGCCAGCAGCCCTAGTGACAGGGGCCCCTACGAGCAGTACTTC
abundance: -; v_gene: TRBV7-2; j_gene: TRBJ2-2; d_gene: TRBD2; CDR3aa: CASIEAGGGELFF; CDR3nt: TGTGCCAGCATAGAAGCGGGGGGCGGGGAGCTGTTTTTT
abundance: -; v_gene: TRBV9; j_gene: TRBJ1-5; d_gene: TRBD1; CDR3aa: CASSATGLSNQPQHF; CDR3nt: TGTGCCAGCAGCGCGACAGGGCTTAGCAATCAGCCCCAGCATTTT
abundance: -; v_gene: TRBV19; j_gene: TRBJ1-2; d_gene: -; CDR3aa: CASSRQGSSYGYTF; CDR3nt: TGTGCCAGTAGTAGGCAGGGTTCTTCATATGGCTACACCTTC
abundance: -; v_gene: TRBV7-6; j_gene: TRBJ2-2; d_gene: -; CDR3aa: CASSPRPEANTGELFF; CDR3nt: TGTGCCAGCAGCCCCCGGCCCGAGGCGAACACCGGGGAGCTGTTTTTT
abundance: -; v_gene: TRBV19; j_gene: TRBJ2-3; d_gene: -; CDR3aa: CASSPGGLNTQYF; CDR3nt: TGTGCCAGTAGTCCTGGGGGGCTAAATACGCAGTATTTT
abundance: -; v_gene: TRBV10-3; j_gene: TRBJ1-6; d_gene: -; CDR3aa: CAISGQNNSPLHF; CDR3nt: TGTGCCATCAGTGGACAGAATAATTCACCCCTCCACTTT
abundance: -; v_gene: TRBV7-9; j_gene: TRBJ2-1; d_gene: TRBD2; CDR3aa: CASSKTSGGADEQFF; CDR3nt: TGTGCCAGCAGCAAAACTAGCGGGGGGGCCGATGAGCAGTTCTTC
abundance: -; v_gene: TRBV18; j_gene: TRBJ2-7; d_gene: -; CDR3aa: CASSPPGSYEQYF; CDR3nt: TGTGCCAGCTCACCACCGGGTTCCTACGAGCAGTACTTC
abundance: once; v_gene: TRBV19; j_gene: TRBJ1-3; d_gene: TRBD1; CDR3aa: CASSVGQATFLYSGNTIYF; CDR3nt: TGTGCCAGTAGTGTGGGACAGGCAACCTTCCTCTACTCTGGAAACACCATATATTTT